The present TCR beta chain was sequenced within a study of OX40 agonist ivuxolimab in advanced cancers. Whole-study context: Partial responses were recorded for three patients, including one with hepatocellular carcinoma and two with cutaneous melanoma. Study observations and caveats: Low normalized clonal expansion also occurred in some nonresponding patients. There was clonal expansion of CD4+ and CD8+ blood T cells by week 6 at 0.1 to 3.0 mg/kg.

TCRdb keeps only in-frame clones here, not all; method: immunoSEQ multiplex PCR. This table holds 35,000 to 50,000 clones, under 90% found once. Details on this clone: Its antigen is still unknown.

If patients had autoimmune disease history or systemic immunosuppression, they were excluded. CDR1 MGHRA and CDR2 YSYEKL come from the germline V gene. This CDR3 comprises 13 residues. V gave up 6 bases and J gave up 6 bases, with 15 bases separating them. The receptor's source is an adult with an advanced solid tumor such as melanoma, head and neck, liver or kidney cancer. The sample consisted of CD4+ or CD8+ T cells sorted from blood, taken in a trial of the OX40 agonist ivuxolimab. The chain uses TRBV4-1 and TRBJ2-7; D may be TRBD1 (5 bases). The CDR3 DNA sequence: TGCGCCAGCAGTCACGGACAACTGGCCGAGCAGTACTTC. Protein product: CASSHGQLAEQYF.